Sequencing of this T cell receptor (beta chain) was carried out in a study of vaccination and CD4 T cells after COVID-19. The Oncomine TCR Beta short-read assay sequenced DNA from cultured CD4+ T cells. It was cultured CD4+ T cells from which genomic DNA was extracted. TCRdb reprocessed the PCR reads via MiXCR and lists one record per CDR3 protein. The table has roughly 7,800 distinct CDR3 sequences, roughly 32% seen once. As concerns this clonotype: Its antigen remains unknown.

Germline CDR1 is ENHRY and CDR2 is SYGVKD. This CDR3 has 13 residues. V dropped 9 bases and J dropped 5 bases, with 11 bases sitting between them. Described treatment: approximately 11-day PBMC culture with coronavirus spike peptide pools or control peptides (ViraFEST assay). Gathered ahead of the COVID-19 pandemic (2011-2018) were the CD4+ T cells of the unexposed donor. PBMC cultures, at a few million cells per well, received around 10 IU/ml IL-2 and around 11 ug/ml peptide pools. Days 3 and 7 were when half the medium was replaced with fresh IL-2 medium. The TCR was taken from a human donor in good health. The sample taken for sequencing was CD4+ T cells from blood, cultured in vitro. The chain is built from TRBV10-3 and TRBJ1-6, with D perhaps TRBD1 (5 bases). Here the CDR3 DNA reads TGTGCCATACGACAGACTAATAATTCACCCCTCCACTTT. Translation: CAIRQTNNSPLHF.